This T cell receptor (beta chain) came from a study of radiotherapy plus CTLA-4 blockade in lung cancer. Study at large: Objective responses were observed in approximately 20% of patients, and disease control was achieved by about 30%.

With 5 bases removed from V and 4 bases from J, the gap between germline ends came to 20 bases. CDR1 MNHNY and CDR2 SVGAGI come from the germline V gene (reference sequence). This CDR3 comprises 16 residues. Produced via immunoSEQ multiplex PCR; TCRdb's table is partial and in-frame only. The sample has roughly 90,000 clones; around 79% are singletons. General study findings and limits: Early blood T cell clone dynamics, with interferon-beta, were reported to best predict response.

A note on this clone: Its antigen is not identified.

The chain uses TRBV6-6 and TRBJ2-5; tentative D call: TRBD2 (5 bases). The sample here was peripheral blood, taken from a patient treated with radiotherapy plus ipilimumab. The origin of this receptor is a human donor with non-small cell lung cancer who had a partial response to radiotherapy plus ipilimumab. Some clones in this sample may be carry-over from other donors' samples. The CDR3 DNA follows: TGTGCCAGCAGTCCACCCATCCGGGGTGGAGGAGAGACCCAGTACTTC. Its protein is CASSPPIRGGGETQYF.